This T cell receptor (beta chain) was found in a study of T cell repertoires in cytomegalovirus infection. Study-level information: In the study, CMV epitopes included recently identified HLA-C-restricted and well-studied HLA-B-restricted ones. Both CMV infection and a matching HLA type were indicated by public TCR beta signatures.

This clonotype was detected a few times. Its antigen is undetermined. The CDR3 is made up of 14 amino acids. Deletions cut 2 bases from V and 0 bases from J, with 7 bases between. Germline V gives CDR1 MNHEY, CDR2 SMNVEV (reference sequence). Overall study findings and caveats: HLA-C-restricted CMV clonotypes gave the most frequent clonotype in two of eight donors. Identification of carriers of CMV plus the relevant HLA was performed using cumulative public TCR beta family frequency.

TCRdb reanalysed the reads using MiXCR and keeps one entry per CDR3 protein. Here the sample spans about 830,000 distinct CDR3 sequences, approximately 30% being singletons. The input for sequencing was cultured CD8+ T cells from PBMCs, taken from culture after CMV antigen stimulation. The chain employs TRBV27 and TRBJ1-1, with D unclear. The source is a human donor in good health (CMV status not recorded). Some clones in this sample may be carry-over from other donors' samples. CDR3 sequence reads: CASSLNFLNTEAFF. The CDR3 DNA reads as TGTGCCAGCAGTTTAAACTTCCTGAACACTGAAGCTTTCTTT.